These 24 T cell receptor beta chains originate from one sample sequenced in a study of cytomegalovirus exposure and HLA in healthy donors. Repertoires were generated with immunoSEQ multiplex PCR, while TCRdb's copy carries only in-frame clones and drops some. The sample shows under 250,000 clones, around 90% of them seen only once. Sample: PBMCs. The source of these receptors is a woman between 18 and 30 years old in good health and CMV-seropositive.

The genes are TRBV7-8 and TRBJ2-1, with a tentative D call TRBD1 (6 bases). Germline V gene lookup returns CDR1 SGHVS and CDR2 FQNEAQ. Trimming left V 5 bases short and J 4 bases short, with 18 bases between. CDR3 length: 16 amino acids. The CDR3 nucleotides read TGTGCCAGCAGCCCTTCGACCGGGACATTTTACAATGAGCAGTTCTTC. This codes for CASSPSTGTFYNEQFF.

The rearrangement links TRBV9 to TRBJ2-3; a weak D match, TRBD2 (6 bases). Germline CDR1 and CDR2: SGDLS and YYNGEE. Deletions cut 4 bases from V and 2 bases from J, with 14 bases between. CDR3 size: 15 residues. In DNA form, the CDR3 reads TGTGCCAGCAGCCCTTGGGGGGTCTTCACAGATACGCAGTATTTT. This codes for CASSPWGVFTDTQYF. The full variable domain, its missing parts supplied by reference TRBV9 and TRBJ2-3, is DSGVTQTPKHLITATGQRVTLRCSPRSGDLSVYWYQQSLDQGLQFLIQYYNGEERAKGNILERFSAQQFPDLHSELNLSSLELGDSALYFCASSPWGVFTDTQYFGPGTRLTVL.

Details on this clone: Other DNA variants within this sample encode the same CDR3. The V call is TRBV5-1, the J call TRBJ2-7, with 10 bases lining up with TRBD1. V trimming: 3 bases; J trimming: 4 bases; junction bases outside the gene matches: 4. The CDR3 contains 14 residues. CDR1 SGHRS and CDR2 YFSETQ come from the germline V gene. The CDR3 DNA reads TGCGCCAGCAGCTCCGGGACAGGGGCTTACGAGCAGTACTTC. This encodes CASSSGTGAYEQYF.

This clone was detected only once. The chain uses TRBV7-6 and TRBJ1-2, with D possibly TRBD1 on 5 matching bases. CDR1 is SGHVS, CDR2 FNYEAQ, per germline. This CDR3 has 15 residues. V gave up 0 bases and J gave up 8 bases, with 16 bases separating them. As DNA, the CDR3 is TGTGCCAGCAGCTTAGCGATGCAGGGCCTGAGCGGCTACACCTTC. Encoded protein: CASSLAMQGLSGYTF.

The chain has TRBV10-3 and TRBJ1-5; 8 nucleotides match TRBD1. The germline V gene has CDR1 ENHRY and CDR2 SYGVKD. Trimming removed 10 bases from V and 1 base from J; junction bases left unmatched: 9. The CDR3 has 15 amino acids. CDR3 sequence reads: CASSGGQGSNQPQHF. The CDR3 coding sequence is TGTGCCAGCTCAGGAGGACAGGGAAGCAATCAGCCCCAGCATTTT.

This rearrangement joins TRBV10-2 to TRBJ2-7; D might be TRBD2 (5 bases). Germline V CDR1 and CDR2: WSHSY, SAAADI. V lost 0 bases and J lost 0, with 9 bases in between. The CDR3 runs to 15 residues. In DNA, the CDR3 is TGCGCCAGCAGTGAGTCGTGGCGGGCCTCCTACGAGCAGTACTTC. Its translation: CASSESWRASYEQYF.

The rearrangement joins TRBV4-1 to TRBJ1-5; possibly TRBD1 for D (5 bases). Germline V gives CDR1 MGHRA, CDR2 YSYEKL. Trimming removed 0 bases from V and 7 bases from J, with 13 bases in between. The CDR3 is 15 amino acids. CDR3 protein: CASSQDARADQPQHF. CDR3 nucleotides: TGCGCCAGCAGCCAAGATGCCAGGGCAGACCAGCCCCAGCATTTT.

This clone showed up just once. This is likely a read error, given that the CDR3 carries no conserved phenylalanine or tryptophan at its end. No DNA is shown, since the ends of the CDR3 on it are uncertain; the CDR3 is the one TCRdb lists. The chain employs TRBV10-3 and TRBJ1-1. CDR1 and CDR2 from the germline V gene are ENHRY and SYGVKD. The CDR3 length is 11 residues, termini included. The CDR3 sequence: CAISEGRGFLV.

The gene calls are TRBV4-1 and TRBJ2-7; 7 bases are a match to TRBD1. Germline CDR1 MGHRA, CDR2 YSYEKL. V was pared by 1 base and J by 6 bases, with 12 bases of the junction left unmatched. The CDR3 contains 16 residues. This CDR3 reads CASSQVGVEGAVEQYF. DNA for the CDR3: TGCGCCAGCAGCCAAGTGGGGGTTGAGGGGGCGGTCGAGCAGTACTTC.

The chain couples TRBV19 to TRBJ2-2; the match to TRBD2 covers 13 bases. Germline V gives CDR1 LNHDA, CDR2 SQIVND (reference sequence). With 7 bases clipped from V and 5 bases from J, the junction kept 7 bases outside the gene matches. The CDR3 covers 16 residues. CDR3 sequence reads: CASTRGLAGATGELFF. DNA for the CDR3: TGTGCCAGTACACGTGGACTAGCGGGGGCTACCGGGGAGCTGTTTTTT.

V is TRBV28 and J is TRBJ2-4, with 8 nucleotides matching TRBD1. Germline values: CDR1 MDHEN, CDR2 SYDVKM. The ends lost 6 bases at V and 0 bases at J; junction bases unmatched: 4. This CDR3 comprises 15 residues. CDR3 sequence: CASRDDRGAKNIQYF. CDR3 DNA: TGTGCCAGCAGAGATGACAGGGGAGCCAAAAACATTCAGTACTTC.

The chain couples TRBV29-1 to TRBJ2-1; the match to TRBD2 covers 8 bases. The J segment lost 2 bases and the V segment lost 7 bases, leaving 7 bases of the junction unmatched. Germline CDR1 reads SQVTM; CDR2 reads ANQGSEA. This CDR3 has 14 amino acids. DNA of the CDR3: TGCAGCGACTGGACTAGCCGAACCTACAATGAGCAGTTCTTC. It codes for CSDWTSRTYNEQFF.

The J gene is TRBJ2-2, the V gene TRBV14, with unresolved D. Trimming cost V 4 bases and J 6 bases, with 9 bases left between them. Looked up from germline, CDR1 is SGHDN and CDR2 is FVKESK. The CDR3 extends over 13 amino acids. The CDR3 sequence is CASSRLSPGELFF. The CDR3 bases are TGTGCCAGCAGCCGGCTGTCCCCCGGGGAGCTGTTTTTT.

This clone was counted between two and nine times. The rearrangement joins TRBV4-2 to TRBJ1-3, with 10 bases lining up with TRBD1. Germline CDR1 LGHNA, CDR2 YNFKEQ. This CDR3 has 16 amino acids. The V segment lost 3 bases and the J segment 3 bases; nucleotides outside the gene matches: 5. The CDR3 DNA is TGTGCCAGCAGCCAGGAGGGACAGGGGTATGGAAACACCATATATTTT. Translated, it gives CASSQEGQGYGNTIYF.

The table lists this clone with a count of one. One end of the junction fails to match germline, which may point to a read error. V gene TRBV28 combines with J gene TRBJ1-3; D possibly corresponds to TRBD1 (6 bases). Per the germline V gene, CDR1 is MDHEN and CDR2 is SYDVKM. The CDR3 consists of 14 residues. The CDR3 bases are TGTGCCAGCAGCCTGGACAGAGTTGGAGACACCATATATTTT. It codes for CASSLDRVGDTIYF.

This clone was observed a handful of times. The rearrangement links TRBV28 to TRBJ1-5; 7 bases agree with TRBD1. The CDR3 has 15 amino acids. Germline trimming cut 4 bases from V and 4 bases from J; bases unmatched to any gene: 7. In germline, CDR1 is MDHEN, CDR2 SYDVKM. Here the CDR3 reads CASSYMDRRNQPQHF. In nucleotides, the CDR3 is TGTGCCAGCAGTTACATGGACAGGCGGAATCAGCCCCAGCATTTT.

CDR3 sequence (DNA): TGTGCCAGTAGTATTAGAGGGGGATCCTATGGCTACACCTTC. The encoded protein is CASSIRGGSYGYTF. This chain links TRBV19 with TRBJ1-2, with D maybe TRBD1 (6 bases). The CDR3 covers 14 residues. Germline assignment: CDR1 LNHDA and CDR2 SQIVND (reference sequence). Trimming took off 3 bases at V and 4 bases at J, with 12 bases between the two ends.

The genes are TRBV30 and TRBJ2-3; D is unclear. Trimming removed 5 bases from V and 9 bases from J, with 18 bases in between. CDR1 GTSNPN and CDR2 SVGIG come from the germline V gene (reference sequence). The length of the CDR3 is 13 residues. CDR3 coding DNA: TGTGCCTGGGAACGTCCCCCGCGGCGGACGCAGTATTTT. It translates to CAWERPPRRTQYF.

In nucleotides, the CDR3 is TGTGCCAGCAGTCGGGACAGGGCCTCTTATAGCAATCAGCCCCAGCATTTT. Translation: CASSRDRASYSNQPQHF. The chain uses TRBV28 and TRBJ1-5; TRBD1 agrees at 9 bases. There are 17 residues in the CDR3. Germline V CDR1 and CDR2: MDHEN, SYDVKM. V shed 5 bases and J 0 bases; nucleotides not matched to a gene: 8.

The gene calls are TRBV5-4 and TRBJ1-1; 7 positions agree with TRBD1. The trim removed 4 bases at V and 2 bases at J, leaving 5 bases unmatched. Germline CDR1 reads SGHNT; CDR2 reads YYREEE (reference sequence). The CDR3 runs to 14 residues. CDR3 in DNA: TGTGCCAGCAGCCTGACAGGGCATAACACTGAAGCTTTCTTT. This translates into CASSLTGHNTEAFF.

Only a few counts were recorded for this clone. The chain carries TRBV6-5 and TRBJ2-7, with D possibly matching TRBD1 (5 bases). CDR1 MNHEY and CDR2 SVGAGI come from the germline V gene. V dropped 7 bases and J dropped 5 bases, with 15 bases sitting between them. This CDR3 contains 13 residues. The chain's CDR3 is CASKRGRVDEQYF. The CDR3 DNA reads as TGTGCCAGCAAGCGAGGCAGGGTGGACGAGCAGTACTTC.

The gene calls are TRBV28 and TRBJ1-1; D is unresolved. Trimming shortened V by 6 bases and J by 4 bases, and 12 bases separated the two germline ends. Per germline, CDR1 MDHEN and CDR2 SYDVKM. This CDR3 comprises 13 residues. The CDR3 bases are TGTGCCAGCAGCCCTCCGTCCGGCACTGAAGCTTTCTTT. Encoded protein: CASSPPSGTEAFF.

The rearrangement joins TRBV6-5 to TRBJ1-4; D is perhaps TRBD1 (6 bases). Germline CDR1 reads MNHEY; CDR2 reads SVGAGI. The CDR3 runs 15 residues. Trimming removed 5 bases at V and 8 bases at J, with 18 bases between. The CDR3 sequence is CASSTRRGGEEKLFF. The CDR3 nucleotides read TGTGCCAGCAGTACGCGTCGGGGGGGCGAGGAAAAACTGTTTTTT.

The chain has TRBV7-9 and TRBJ2-7; 7 nucleotides agree with TRBD1. CDR3 length: 13 amino acids. V shed 6 bases, J shed 2 bases, and the junction held 4 bases outside the gene matches. Germline V gene lookup returns CDR1 SEHNR and CDR2 FQNEAQ (reference sequence). As DNA, the CDR3 is TGTGCCAGCAGGAGTGGACAGGCCTACGAGCAGTACTTC. Translation gives CASRSGQAYEQYF.